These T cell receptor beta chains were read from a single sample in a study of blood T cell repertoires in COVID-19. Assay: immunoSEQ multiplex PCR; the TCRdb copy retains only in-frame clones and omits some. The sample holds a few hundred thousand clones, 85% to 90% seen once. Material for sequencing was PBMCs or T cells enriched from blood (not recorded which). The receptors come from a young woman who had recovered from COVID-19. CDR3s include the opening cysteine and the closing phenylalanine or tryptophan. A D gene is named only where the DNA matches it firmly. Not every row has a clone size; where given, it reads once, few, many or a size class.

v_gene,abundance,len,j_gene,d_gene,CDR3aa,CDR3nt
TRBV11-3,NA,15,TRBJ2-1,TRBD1,CASSPIGQGGNEQFF,TGTGCCAGCAGCCCCATCGGACAGGGGGGTAATGAGCAGTTCTTC
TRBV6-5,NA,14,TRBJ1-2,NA,CASVLGHRNDGYTF,TGTGCCAGTGTCCTGGGACATAGAAATGATGGCTACACCTTC
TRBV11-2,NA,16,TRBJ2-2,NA,CASSLGIRSDTGELFF,TGTGCCAGCAGCTTAGGTATTAGAAGTGACACCGGGGAGCTGTTTTTT
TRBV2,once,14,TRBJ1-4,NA,CASSDNRADEKLFF,TGTGCCAGCAGTGATAACAGGGCCGATGAAAAACTGTTTTTT
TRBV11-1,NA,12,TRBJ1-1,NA,CASSRSYTEAFF,TGTGCCAGCAGCCGGAGTTACACTGAAGCTTTCTTT
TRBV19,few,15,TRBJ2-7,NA,CASSIRGLGNYEQYF,TGTGCCAGTAGTATCAGAGGGCTGGGGAACTACGAGCAGTACTTC
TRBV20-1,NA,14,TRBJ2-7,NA,CSASPGRAWYEQYF,TGCAGTGCTAGTCCCGGCCGAGCGTGGTACGAGCAGTACTTC
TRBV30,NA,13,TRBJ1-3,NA,CAWNQGTGNTIYF,TGTGCCTGGAATCAGGGGACTGGAAACACCATATATTTT
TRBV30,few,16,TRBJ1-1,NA,CACKSGSGWDDTEAFF,TGTGCCTGCAAATCTGGGTCGGGGTGGGATGACACTGAAGCTTTCTTT
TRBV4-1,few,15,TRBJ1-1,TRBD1,CASSQPDRLNTEAFF,TGCGCCAGCAGCCAACCGGACAGGTTGAACACTGAAGCTTTCTTT
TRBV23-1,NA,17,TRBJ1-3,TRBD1,CASSHPRQGRSGNTIYF,TGCGCCAGCAGTCACCCTAGACAGGGGCGTTCTGGAAACACCATATATTTT
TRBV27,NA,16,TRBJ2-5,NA,CASSLSIGPGQETQYF,TGTGCCAGCAGTTTATCGATTGGCCCGGGACAAGAGACCCAGTACTTC
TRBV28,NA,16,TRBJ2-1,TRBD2,CASSLGGRLAYNEQFF,TGTGCCAGCAGTTTAGGCGGGAGACTCGCCTACAATGAGCAGTTCTTC
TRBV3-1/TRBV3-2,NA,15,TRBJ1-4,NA,CASSQGPAGNEKLFF,TGTGCCAGCAGCCAGGGGCCCGCAGGTAATGAAAAACTGTTTTTT
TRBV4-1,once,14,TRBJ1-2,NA,CASSQLQENYGYTF,TGCGCCAGCAGCCAATTACAGGAGAACTATGGCTACACCTTC
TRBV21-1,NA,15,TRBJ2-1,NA,CASSKHLAANNEQFF,TGTGCCAGCAGCAAACACCTAGCGGCAAACAATGAGCAGTTCTTC
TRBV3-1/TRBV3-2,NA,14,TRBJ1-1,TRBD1,CASTPGGRNTEAFF,TGTGCCAGCACCCCAGGGGGACGGAACACTGAAGCTTTCTTT
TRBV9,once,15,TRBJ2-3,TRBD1,CASTSSAGGADTQYF,TGTGCCAGCACCTCTTCTGCAGGGGGCGCAGATACGCAGTATTTT
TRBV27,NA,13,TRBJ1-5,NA,CASSLDSYQPQHF,TGTGCCAGCAGTTTGGACAGTTATCAGCCCCAGCATTTT
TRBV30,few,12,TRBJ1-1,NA,CAWKGTLPGAFF,TGTGCCTGGAAAGGGACACTACCGGGGGCTTTCTTT
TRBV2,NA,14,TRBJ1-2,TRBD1,CASSTPGTGGAVTF,TGTGCCAGCAGTACCCCCGGGACAGGGGGCGCCGTCACCTTC
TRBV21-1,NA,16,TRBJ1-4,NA,CASSKGGSGIDEKLFF,TGTGCCAGCAGCAAAGGAGGTTCGGGGATAGATGAAAAACTGTTTTTT